The sequence of this T cell receptor (beta chain) was determined in a study of cytomegalovirus exposure and HLA in healthy donors. Study-level findings and limits: Previous analysis showed most TCR beta V segments were productive about 87% or about 30% of the time. Common viral pathogens seemed to be connected with several of the most significant clusters, according to a later analysis. One variant, a missense change in DCLRE1C, was linked in a later analysis to TCR beta V- and J-gene trimming. It was reported that TCR beta sequences correctly inferred the HLA-A and HLA-B alleles for most subjects.

Primers for the PCR totalled 60 Vbeta and 13 Jbeta. The assay was immunoSEQ multiplex PCR, and TCRdb's table has in-frame clones only and misses some. The sample has about 130,000 clones, around 80% seen once. As regards this clone: The antigen is undetermined. Additional DNA sequences in this sample encode the identical CDR3.

With 3 bases removed from V and 3 bases from J, the gap between germline ends came to 6 bases. This CDR3 has 12 amino acids. Germline CDR1 is SGHAT and CDR2 is FQNNGV. This sequence originates from a female donor in good health and CMV-seronegative. The chain carries TRBV11-2 and TRBJ2-7; no reliable D call. The source material was PBMCs. In DNA form, the CDR3 reads TGTGCCAGCAGCTTCTCACTCTACGAGCAGTACTTC. Its protein is CASSFSLYEQYF.